The entry that follows covers one T cell receptor beta chain sequence. This specimen belongs to a study of blood T cell repertoires in COVID-19. Study background: T cells, B-cell-depleted T cells, or PBMCs provided the cDNA or gDNA that served as material.

The study drew participants aged roughly 18 to 95 years from some 24 US areas. Grouping used clinical history reported by participants in a survey and questionnaire. Per the authors' pipeline: For nucleated cells, counts were estimated from reference gene primer amplification. Data came from immunoSEQ multiplex PCR; TCRdb stores just in-frame clones and leaves some out. For V, J and clone size, that table is used; D and trimming come from the DNA. Altogether a few hundred thousand clones are present, around 84% being singletons, with the ten largest covering 4.1%. With 3 bases removed from V and 1 base from J, the gap between germline ends came to 18 bases. In germline, CDR1 is SGHNT, CDR2 YENEEA. The CDR3 has 17 residues.

This rearrangement joins TRBV11-3 to TRBJ2-5, with D possibly being TRBD1 (7 bases). The sample consisted of PBMCs or T cells enriched from blood (not recorded which). This TCR derives from a man younger than 45 with acute COVID-19. The CDR3 DNA follows: TGTGCCAGCAGCTTGAGCGGCAGGGGGGTATTCCAAGAGACCCAGTACTTC. Its protein product is CASSLSGRGVFQETQYF.